This T cell receptor (beta chain) was recovered during a study of cytomegalovirus exposure and HLA in healthy donors. Study results and limitations: Cytomegalovirus-associated status was assigned to roughly 160 TCR beta chains. Subsequent analysis revealed that first-cohort TCR clusters tended to co-occur in the 130 or so validation repertoires. In vitro, a few CMV-associated chains proved specific for CMV antigens.

The protocol was immunoSEQ multiplex PCR, while the TCRdb copy is restricted to in-frame clones and leaves out a portion. The sample lists 300,000 or so clones; 88% were seen once. Germline V gives CDR1 MNHEY, CDR2 SVGAGI. This CDR3 region has 13 residues. V lost 5 bases and J 3 bases, leaving 10 bases between the germline ends. From the 120-subject validation cohort, which was separate from the roughly 690-subject first cohort, the donors were drawn. About this clone itself: Its target is unknown.

This receptor was identified in a man aged 25-40 years in good health and CMV-seronegative. This rearrangement joins TRBV6-5 to TRBJ1-2, with D unclear. Sequences were obtained from PBMCs. CDR3 region: CASSAIGDYGYTF. CDR3 nucleotide sequence: TGTGCCAGCAGTGCGATTGGTGACTATGGCTACACCTTC.